The rows below give T cell receptor beta chains drawn from one sample of a study of sequential checkpoint blockade in melanoma. Sequencing used immunoSEQ multiplex PCR; TCRdb keeps in-frame clones, though not all of them. This table holds 13,000 or so clones, over 60% found once. The specimen comprised CD8+ T cells sorted from blood (inferred from file names), sampled from a patient given nivolumab and ipilimumab in sequence. Receptors were obtained from a human donor with melanoma. CDR3s include the opening cysteine and the closing phenylalanine or tryptophan. A D gene is named only where the DNA matches it firmly. Size is omitted from some rows. Given values are once, few, many or a class for expanded clones.

J gene | D gene | clone size | V gene | CDR3 protein | CDR3 DNA
TRBJ2-3 | TRBD2 | NA | TRBV19 | CASSMPAGAGGSDTQYF | TGTGCCAGTAGTATGCCCGCTGGAGCGGGGGGTTCAGATACGCAGTATTTT
TRBJ2-3 | TRBD2 | few | TRBV28 | CASSLSLAGRDTDTQYF | TGTGCCAGCAGTTTATCTTTAGCGGGGAGGGACACAGATACGCAGTATTTT
TRBJ1-6 | NA | NA | TRBV4-3 | CASSQDPPGAYNSPLHF | TGCGCCAGCAGCCAAGATCCCCCAGGGGCTTATAATTCACCCCTCCACTTT
TRBJ2-7 | NA | few | TRBV4-1 | CASSQDIVEGIYEQYF | TGCGCCAGCAGCCAAGATATCGTGGAGGGGATCTACGAGCAGTACTTC
TRBJ2-3 | NA | NA | TRBV30 | CAWRLGRGASDTQYF | TGTGCCTGGAGGTTGGGCAGGGGGGCATCAGATACGCAGTATTTT
TRBJ2-1 | NA | few | TRBV7-2 | CASSLSLRQSYNEQFF | TGTGCCAGCAGCTTGTCCCTTCGACAGTCCTACAATGAGCAGTTCTTC
TRBJ1-1 | NA | few | TRBV28 | CASLLPGQGTEAFF | TGTGCCAGCCTGCTCCCGGGACAAGGCACTGAAGCTTTCTTT
TRBJ2-2 | TRBD2 | few | TRBV7-6 | CASSLGLEGTGELFF | TGTGCCAGCAGCTTGGGACTAGAGGGCACCGGGGAGCTGTTTTTT
TRBJ2-7 | TRBD2 | once | TRBV27 | CASSFKREGWGSTYEQYF | TGTGCCAGCAGTTTCAAGCGGGAGGGCTGGGGATCTACCTACGAGCAGTACTTC
TRBJ1-4 | NA | NA | TRBV4-1 | CASSQESATNEKLFF | TGCGCCAGCAGCCAAGAGTCCGCAACTAATGAAAAACTGTTTTTT